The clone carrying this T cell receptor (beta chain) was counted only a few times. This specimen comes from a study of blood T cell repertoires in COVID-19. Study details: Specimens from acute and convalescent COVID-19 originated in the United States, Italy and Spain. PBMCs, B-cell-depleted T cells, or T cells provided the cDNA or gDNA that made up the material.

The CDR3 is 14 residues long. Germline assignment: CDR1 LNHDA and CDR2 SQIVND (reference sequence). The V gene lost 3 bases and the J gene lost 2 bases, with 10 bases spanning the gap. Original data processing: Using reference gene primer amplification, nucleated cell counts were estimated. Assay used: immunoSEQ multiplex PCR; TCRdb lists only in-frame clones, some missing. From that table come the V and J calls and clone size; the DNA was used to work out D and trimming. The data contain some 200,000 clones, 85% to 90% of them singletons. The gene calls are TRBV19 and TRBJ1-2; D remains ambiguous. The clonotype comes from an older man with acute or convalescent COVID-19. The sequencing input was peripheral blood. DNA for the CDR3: TGTGCCAGTAGTATCCCGGGAGGAAACTATGGCTACACCTTC. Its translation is CASSIPGGNYGYTF.